Listed below are T cell receptor beta chains from one sample, sequenced in a study of blood T cell repertoires in COVID-19. The method was immunoSEQ multiplex PCR; TCRdb's version includes in-frame clones alone and lacks a portion of them. The table shows some 320,000 clones, with under 95% occurring only once. Material for sequencing was PBMCs or T cells enriched from blood (not recorded which). These receptors originate from a man aged 60 to 75 who had recovered from COVID-19. CDR3s include the opening cysteine and the closing phenylalanine or tryptophan. D genes are given only for firm matches. Size values are once, few and many counts, or a class for expanded clones, and some rows have none.

abundance: NA
d_gene: TRBD1
v_gene: TRBV4-3
j_gene: TRBJ2-3
CDR3nt: TGCGCCAGCAGCCAGGGACAGCCTAGCACAGATACGCAGTATTTT
CDR3aa: CASSQGQPSTDTQYF

abundance: NA
d_gene: NA
v_gene: TRBV5-5
j_gene: TRBJ1-3
CDR3nt: TGTGCCAGCAGCGTCGGGACAACTTACTCTGGAAACACCATATATTTT
CDR3aa: CASSVGTTYSGNTIYF

abundance: NA
d_gene: NA
v_gene: TRBV6-1
j_gene: TRBJ1-6
CDR3nt: TGTGCCAGCAGTGAAGAGGAGAGGCTTAAGAATTCACCCCTCCACTTT
CDR3aa: CASSEEERLKNSPLHF

abundance: NA
d_gene: TRBD1
v_gene: TRBV7-9
j_gene: TRBJ1-2
CDR3nt: TGTGCCAGCAGCCTACGGGACAGCTCAAAATTGGCCTATGGCTACACCTTC
CDR3aa: CASSLRDSSKLAYGYTF

abundance: NA
d_gene: NA
v_gene: TRBV9
j_gene: TRBJ2-6
CDR3nt: TGTGCCAGCAGCGTAGGGGGCGCTGGGGCCAACGTCCTGACTTTC
CDR3aa: CASSVGGAGANVLTF

abundance: NA
d_gene: TRBD1
v_gene: TRBV11-3
j_gene: TRBJ1-2
CDR3nt: TGTGCCAGCAGAGTAAGAGACAGGGGGATATTGGGCTATGGCTACACCTTC
CDR3aa: CASRVRDRGILGYGYTF

abundance: NA
d_gene: NA
v_gene: TRBV19
j_gene: TRBJ2-7
CDR3nt: TGTGCCAGCAAAGATTCGACAGGATCCTACGAGCAGTACTTC
CDR3aa: CASKDSTGSYEQYF

abundance: NA
d_gene: TRBD2
v_gene: TRBV9
j_gene: TRBJ2-3
CDR3nt: TGTGCCAGCAGTGGGGGGGGACTAGGCACAGATACGCAGTATTTT
CDR3aa: CASSGGGLGTDTQYF

abundance: NA
d_gene: TRBD1
v_gene: TRBV11-1
j_gene: TRBJ2-7
CDR3nt: TGTGCCAGCAGCTTCGGGACAGGAAGCTCCTACGAGCAGTACTTC
CDR3aa: CASSFGTGSSYEQYF

abundance: NA
d_gene: NA
v_gene: TRBV9
j_gene: TRBJ2-2
CDR3nt: TGTGCCAGCAGCGCCCACGGCGGGACTGCAAGCACCGGGGAGCTGTTTTTT
CDR3aa: CASSAHGGTASTGELFF

abundance: NA
d_gene: NA
v_gene: TRBV7-8
j_gene: TRBJ2-1
CDR3nt: TGTGCCAGCAGCTTAGGTTCGGGTGGGGCCGTCAATGAGCAGTTCTTC
CDR3aa: CASSLGSGGAVNEQFF

abundance: NA
d_gene: NA
v_gene: TRBV9
j_gene: TRBJ2-3
CDR3nt: TGTGCCAGCAGCGTATCTCGGGTTCTCACAGATACGCAGTATTTT
CDR3aa: CASSVSRVLTDTQYF

abundance: NA
d_gene: NA
v_gene: TRBV20-1
j_gene: TRBJ1-2
CDR3nt: TGCAGTGCTACCTACAGGAATGGCTACACCTTC
CDR3aa: CSATYRNGYTF

abundance: NA
d_gene: NA
v_gene: TRBV5-4
j_gene: TRBJ1-6
CDR3nt: TGTGCCAGCAGCTCGACAGGCAATGCTAATTCACCCCTCCACTTT
CDR3aa: CASSSTGNANSPLHF

abundance: NA
d_gene: TRBD1
v_gene: TRBV4-2
j_gene: TRBJ1-2
CDR3nt: TGTGCCAGCAGCCCGTCCCAGGGGGCAGGGAACTATGGCTACACCTTC
CDR3aa: CASSPSQGAGNYGYTF

abundance: once
d_gene: TRBD1
v_gene: TRBV4-1
j_gene: TRBJ1-2
CDR3nt: TGCGCCAGCAGCCAACGACAGGGGATAAACGATGGCTACACCTTC
CDR3aa: CASSQRQGINDGYTF

abundance: NA
d_gene: NA
v_gene: TRBV18
j_gene: TRBJ2-3
CDR3nt: TGTGCCAGCTCACCAATGGAGGTCTCTAGCACAGATACGCAGTATTTT
CDR3aa: CASSPMEVSSTDTQYF

abundance: NA
d_gene: NA
v_gene: TRBV10-2
j_gene: TRBJ1-1
CDR3nt: TGCGCCAGCAGGCAGGGGATGAACACTGAAGCTTTCTTT
CDR3aa: CASRQGMNTEAFF

abundance: NA
d_gene: TRBD1
v_gene: TRBV29-1
j_gene: TRBJ2-1
CDR3nt: TGCAGCGTCCGAGGACAGGGGGCCTACAATGAGCAGTTCTTC
CDR3aa: CSVRGQGAYNEQFF

abundance: NA
d_gene: NA
v_gene: TRBV5-1
j_gene: TRBJ1-2
CDR3nt: TGCGCCAGCAGCTTGCTAGGCCCTGCGCTCTATGGCTACACCTTC
CDR3aa: CASSLLGPALYGYTF

abundance: NA
d_gene: NA
v_gene: TRBV7-2
j_gene: TRBJ2-7
CDR3nt: TGTGCCAGCAGCTTAGTTCAGTGGACAGACACCTACGAGCAGTACTTC
CDR3aa: CASSLVQWTDTYEQYF

abundance: once
d_gene: NA
v_gene: TRBV7-2
j_gene: TRBJ2-3
CDR3nt: TGTGCCAGCAGCTTAGTTTTGTTGCGGCTAATATCAGATACGCAGTATTTT
CDR3aa: CASSLVLLRLISDTQYF

abundance: NA
d_gene: NA
v_gene: TRBV5-5
j_gene: TRBJ2-7
CDR3nt: TGTGCCAGCAGCTGGGGAGCCCACGAGCAGTACTTC
CDR3aa: CASSWGAHEQYF

abundance: NA
d_gene: TRBD1
v_gene: TRBV11-3
j_gene: TRBJ1-1
CDR3nt: TGTGCCAGCAGCTTCAAAGGGGGCGTCACTGAAGCTTTCTTT
CDR3aa: CASSFKGGVTEAFF

abundance: NA
d_gene: TRBD1
v_gene: TRBV6-6
j_gene: TRBJ1-6
CDR3nt: TGTGCCAGCAGTCCGACAGGGGGCGGCCATTCACCCCTCCACTTT
CDR3aa: CASSPTGGGHSPLHF

abundance: NA
d_gene: NA
v_gene: TRBV20-1
j_gene: TRBJ1-5
CDR3nt: TGCAGTGCTAGTTCGGGGGTAAGCAATCAGCCCCAGCATTTT
CDR3aa: CSASSGVSNQPQHF

abundance: NA
d_gene: TRBD1
v_gene: TRBV19
j_gene: TRBJ1-1
CDR3nt: TGTGCCAGTTGGCCCGGGACAGGGGAGAACACTGAAGCTTTCTTT
CDR3aa: CASWPGTGENTEAFF